This TCR beta chain was recorded in a study of blood T cell repertoires in COVID-19 (TCRdb year 2020). Regarding the research as a whole: Samples covering the acute and convalescent phases of COVID-19 were provided by collaborators in the United States, Italy and Spain. Nearly every sample came with metadata listing a de-identified subject ID, COVID-19 status, age in years and sex. The material from the prospective study consisted of cDNA or gDNA derived from T cells, B-cell-depleted T cells, or PBMCs. Subjects who had been exposed to COVID-19, were actively infected with it, or had recovered from it provided the deeply sampled blood TCRbeta repertoires that made up the dataset. Where available, HLA class I and class II types were obtained from metadata supplied by the sample provider rather than from assay-based typing. A freely available public database, intended as a resource for researchers studying the immune response to SARS-CoV-2, is where the repertoires were released. The samples were drawn from two sources: the first 160 participants of the ongoing ImmuneRACE study, and over 950 subjects contributed by 6 global collaborators. Study-wide conclusions, independent of this receptor: The quantity of clinical and demographic metadata differed by source and by participant and was supplied without curation.

TCRbeta CDR3 regions were amplified from genomic DNA by means of the immunoSEQ Assay, a bias-controlled multiplex PCR. Per the authors' processing: The number of nucleated cells in each sample was estimated from the amplification of reference gene primers within the assay. Sequence reads were collapsed and filtered to measure the absolute abundance of every unique TCRbeta CDR3 rearrangement. Productive Simpson clonality was computed per sample as the square root of Simpson's diversity index over productive rearrangements. TCRdb retrieved this table from immuneACCESS and kept in-frame rearrangements only. Not all clones are present; in checked studies, unresolved V genes account for under half, and no reason is known for the remainder. Clone size and V and J calls were adopted from that table, with D and trimming inferred from the DNA. The sample contains roughly 250,000 clones, roughly 84% of them found a single time. The ten largest clones represent approximately 2.1% of the sample.

Samples from volunteer blood donors who had recovered from COVID-19 were contributed by a second Seattle source. Each collaborating institution followed its own protocols to collect whole blood in K2EDTA tubes. For TCRbeta analysis, collaborator samples were shipped as frozen whole blood, as isolated PBMCs, or as DNA extracted from either sample type. V loses 3 bases, J loses 8 bases, and the germline ends lie 10 bases apart. The CDR3 numbers 12 residues from cysteine through phenylalanine. Only the CDR3 DNA is retained, 36 bases long and in frame from the first base. From the germline V gene, CDR1 is MDHEN and CDR2 is SYDVKM. Worth noting for this clone: Its antigen is still unknown. The input lacks base qualities; no much larger clone sits a single base away.

The sample comprised peripheral blood. The chain uses TRBV28 and TRBJ1-2; too little of a D gene remains to name it. This clonotype originated in a woman in her forties who had recovered from COVID-19. In nucleotide form, the sequence is TGTGCCAGCAGTTTTACGGGGAAGGGCTACACCTTC. Its translation is CASSFTGKGYTF.